This TCR beta chain is from a study of OX40 agonist ivuxolimab in advanced cancers. Describing the broader study: Ivuxolimab was a fully human IgG2 agonistic monoclonal antibody targeting the costimulatory receptor OX40 (CD134). Three dose-escalation patients achieved partial responses, one with hepatocellular carcinoma and two with cutaneous melanoma. Of the 50 to 55 dose-escalation patients, hepatocellular carcinoma was present in around 20, melanoma in approximately 15, renal cell carcinoma in 9 and head and neck cancer in 9. The dose-escalation cohort was 82.7% male with a mean age of about 65 years, ranging from 23 to 79. The paper reports the monotherapy dose-escalation portion (N of about 50 patients) of the phase I ivuxolimab trial. Prior anti-PD-1, anti-PD-L1 or anti-CTLA-4 therapy was permitted, and 40% to 50% of dose-escalation patients had received checkpoint inhibitors. Peripheral TCRbeta sequencing aimed to test whether ivuxolimab altered TCR sequence diversity and caused clonal T-cell expansion. Intravenous ivuxolimab was administered to patients every 2 weeks at six dose levels: 0.01, 0.1, 0.3, 1.5, 3 and 10 mg/kg.

For sequencing of the TCRbeta CDR3 region, genomic DNA was extracted from the sorted cells. The immunoSEQ Assay was used to sequence the TCRbeta CDR3 regions. Imported from immuneACCESS, the table was reduced by TCRdb to in-frame sequences with V and J called. These copies leave out some clones; in studies compared against another copy, an unresolved V gene accounts for under half, and the cause of the remainder is not known. The sample table shows 65,000 to 100,000 clones, and approximately 94% are seen once. Jointly, the top ten make up over 8.5% of the sample. The research as a whole found: The antigen specificity of the peripheral T cells that underwent clonal expansion was not determined. Low levels of normalized T-cell clonal expansion were also seen in some patients who did not respond. In partial responders in the 0.1-3.0 mg/kg groups, normalized peripheral clonal expansion was found to be among the lowest, especially among CD8+ T cells. At doses from 0.1 to 3.0 mg/kg, clonal expansion was seen in both CD4+ and CD8+ blood T cells between baseline and week 6. After ivuxolimab, expanded clones were on average more numerous among CD8+ T cells than among CD4+ T cells.

The trial excluded patients who had a history of autoimmune disease or who were on systemic immunosuppression. In every dose cohort, peripheral blood was drawn for TCR sequencing at baseline, cycle 4 day 1, and cycle 7 day 1. Samples came from an open-label, multicenter, first-in-human phase I dose-escalation trial of ivuxolimab. Adults with locally advanced or metastatic melanoma, renal cell carcinoma, hepatocellular carcinoma or head and neck squamous cell carcinoma were enrolled in the trial. CD4+ and CD8+ T cells were sorted separately from peripheral blood before TCR sequencing. A note on this clone: Its cognate antigen has yet to be identified. No base-level quality is on record; no much larger clone is a single base apart.

The sample here was CD4+ or CD8+ T cells sorted from blood, taken in a trial of the OX40 agonist ivuxolimab. This TCR derives from an adult with an advanced solid tumor such as melanoma, head and neck, liver or kidney cancer.

The DNA is as follows: TGCGCCAGCAGCCAAGACCACGGAATCAAGCCCCAGCATTTT. Translation gives CASSQDHGIKPQHF. The chain is made from TRBV4-1 and TRBJ1-5; confidence is insufficient to name the D gene. From the cysteine through the phenylalanine, the CDR3 covers 14 amino acids. Solely the CDR3 DNA is kept, with 42 bases framed from the first base. The germline V gene gives CDR1 as MGHRA and CDR2 as YSYEKL. V is shortened by 0 bases, J by 8 bases, and the region joining them spans 11 bases.